This TCR beta chain comes out of a study of identical twins (dated by TCRdb to about 2016). About the full investigation: TCR alpha and beta repertoires from monozygotic twins, unrelated adults of various ages and cord blood were deep-sequenced to test whether fetal clonotypes persist. Replicate twin experiments were performed at different times using different library preparation protocols to rule out contamination. The research as a whole found: Fewer insertions were carried by abundant cord blood beta clonotypes; a weaker similar trend was observed in young adult naive repertoires, while no such trend was observed in memory repertoires. The excess sharing between twins in beta out-of-frame sequences was weaker because fewer shared sequences reduced the signal-to-noise ratio. Recombination models systematically underestimated out-of-frame TCR alpha sharing in monozygotic twins but agreed with sharing between unrelated individuals. Compared with coincidental sharing between unrelated individuals, out-of-frame TCR alpha sequences shared between twins showed an excess of sequences with low generation probability. Zero-insertion analyses could be partly confounded by invariant T cells such as MAIT and iNKT, although diverse VJ usage argued against such confounding for most clonotypes. Because the same donors could not be followed over many years, the conclusions depended on cross-sectional statistical analysis.

Libraries came from 5' RACE. Instrument on record: Illumina HiSeq 2000. A universal primer binding site was introduced by template switching, and a unique molecular identifier was present in the final cDNA, enabling accurate counting of TCR cDNA molecules. Specific primers in the conserved constant-segment region were used to synthesize first-strand cDNA for the TCR alpha and beta chains. To control for contamination, every cDNA library was double barcoded, receiving both a SMART-Mk sample barcode and Illumina barcodes. TruSeq adapter sequences and Illumina sample barcodes were added in two successive PCR steps. Sequencing of the TCR alpha and beta cDNA libraries was done on the Illumina HiSeq platform using custom primers. Per the authors' processing: Unique molecular identifiers were extracted from raw reads with MiGEC, and CDR3 positions were determined with MiXCR. For each individual, recombination models were inferred using an EM algorithm with the repgenHMM and IGoR tools. The analysis of shared clonotypes was done with the tcR package in R, with sharing normalized by the product of cloneset sizes. To study raw recombination without the effects of thymic and clonal selection, out-of-frame nonproductive sequences were analyzed. The public sequencing data were trimmed at Q25 with fastp and processed into clonotypes with MiXCR by TCRdb, which kept only in-frame beta chains. Under each unique CDR3 protein, matching rows form one entry showing the most common genes and DNA. TCRdb's processing, not the study's, gives the V and J calls here. The sample contains some 600,000 distinct CDR3 sequences, just over 7% of them found a single time. Clones ranked in the top ten supply around 1.6% of the sample.

This clonotype was detected ten times or more. Its recognized antigen is unknown. No base quality information exists; no much larger clone differs at one position. Every donor was a healthy Caucasian. Three pairs of female monozygotic twins, all aged roughly 18 to 29 years, were included in the twin cohort. The RNA used for TCR libraries was isolated from peripheral blood mononuclear cells. For CDR1 and CDR2, the germline V gene (reference sequence) lists LNHNV and YYDKDF. V is pruned by 0 bases and J by 0 bases, leaving 3 bases of the junction without a gene match. Spanning cysteine to phenylalanine, the CDR3 consists of 17 amino acids. Only CDR3 DNA remains: 51 bases, in frame from the first base. The same data also went into a second study, on yellow fever vaccine responses in identical twins. Per the second study: According to the authors, in identical twins the way T cells responded to vaccination appeared partly convergent and partly personalized. Focusing on identical twins, the study followed the T cell clones that responded to the vaccine, and did so with precision.

The sequence was obtained from a woman aged 18-30 years in good health. This chain joins TRBV15 to TRBJ2-2; 8 bases in the junction line up with TRBD1. Input material: PBMCs. The CDR3 reads as follows: CATSRDPTGANTGELFF. The nucleotides are TGTGCCACCAGCAGAGATCCGACAGGGGCGAACACCGGGGAGCTGTTTTTT.